The T cell receptor beta chain described here comes from a study of blood T cell repertoires in COVID-19. Study information: Specimens from acute and convalescent COVID-19 originated in the United States, Italy and Spain.

This CDR3 has 14 residues. CDR1 is SGHRS and CDR2 is YFSETQ in the germline V gene. The V and J ends lost 0 bases and 2 bases respectively, with 8 bases between them. In the original analysis: Reference gene primers were amplified, and this amplification served to estimate nucleated cell counts. Profiling relied on immunoSEQ multiplex PCR, and the TCRdb table lists in-frame clones only, not all of them. The DNA was the basis for D and trimming; V, J and clone size are from that table. This sample carries about 190,000 clones, 84% of them seen once, and the ten largest clones take 15% to 20%. The sequencing sample was made of peripheral blood. The gene calls are TRBV5-1 and TRBJ1-2, with no clear D. The receptor was isolated from a human donor in a cohort sampled during active COVID-19. CDR3 residues: CASSLAGSNYGYTF. CDR3 DNA: TGCGCCAGCAGCTTGGCCGGGAGCAACTATGGCTACACCTTC.